This is a list of T cell receptor beta chains from one sample in a study of blood T cell repertoires in COVID-19. Method: immunoSEQ multiplex PCR; TCRdb's copy keeps in-frame clones and lacks some. The sample carries 250,000 to 350,000 clones, over 75% recorded once. The sample comprised peripheral blood. The receptors stem from a woman in her forties or fifties with active or convalescent COVID-19. Each CDR3 is given with its conserved first and last residue. The D gene is left open where the match is weak. Size is omitted from some rows. Given values are once, few, many or a class for expanded clones.

j_call v_call clone_size d_call cdr3_nt cdr3_aa
TRBJ2-1 TRBV27 NA TRBD2 TGTGCCAGCAGCCATTTAGCGGGGGGGCCCGGCAATGAGCAGTTCTTC CASSHLAGGPGNEQFF
TRBJ1-1 TRBV6-4 NA NA TGTGCCAGCAGTTTCGAAACCGGGAGAGAAGCTTTCTTT CASSFETGREAFF
TRBJ1-2 TRBV18 NA NA TGTGCCAGCTCCGAATTCGGGGGTGGCTACACCTTC CASSEFGGGYTF
TRBJ1-6 TRBV14 NA NA TGTGCCAGCAGCATCCGGGAACTACATTCACCCCTCCACTTT CASSIRELHSPLHF
TRBJ1-6 TRBV5-1 NA NA TGCGCCAGCAGCTTGGCCCCGACGGAGAATTCACCCCTCCACTTT CASSLAPTENSPLHF
TRBJ1-1 TRBV29-1 few NA TGCAGCGTTGAAGTGGGCATTCTGGGCACTGAAGCTTTCTTT CSVEVGILGTEAFF
TRBJ2-7 TRBV28 NA TRBD1 TGTGCCAGCAGTTTAAGTCAGGGGGTCCACGAGCAGTACTTC CASSLSQGVHEQYF
TRBJ2-2 TRBV5-5 few NA TGTGCCAGCAGCTTGTTTGGGGCCACCGGGGAGCTGTTTTTT CASSLFGATGELFF
TRBJ1-1 TRBV10-3 NA NA TGTGCCATCAGTGAAGGGGGAACAGTTTTGAACACTGAAGCTTTCTTT CAISEGGTVLNTEAFF
TRBJ2-1 TRBV29-1 NA NA TGCAGCGTTGGGAGTAGCATCTACAATGAGCAGTTCTTC CSVGSSIYNEQFF
TRBJ1-1 TRBV12-3/TRBV12-4 once NA TGTGCCAGCCGGAGGGAGGGGGACACTGAAGCTTTCTTT CASRREGDTEAFF
TRBJ1-2 TRBV2 NA NA TGTGCCAGCAGTGCTCGAGACTATGGCTACACCTTC CASSARDYGYTF
TRBJ1-5 TRBV4-1 once NA TGCGCCAGCAGCCAAGTTGTACAGACAAATCAGCCCCAGCATTTT CASSQVVQTNQPQHF
TRBJ1-2 TRBV29-1 NA TRBD1 TGCAGCGCCACGACGGGACAGGGGGCGGATTATGGCTACACCTTC CSATTGQGADYGYTF
TRBJ2-3 TRBV5-4 NA NA TGTGCCAGCAGCCGGATGGGGGCTCTAGTGTCAGATACGCAGTATTTT CASSRMGALVSDTQYF
TRBJ2-7 TRBV27 once TRBD2 TGTGCCAGCAGTTTATCGGGACTAGGGACATTAGCCTACGAGCAGTACTTC CASSLSGLGTLAYEQYF